Below are 24 T cell receptor beta chains sequenced from a single sample in a study of early T cells in non-severe SARS-CoV-2 infection. MiXCR was run by TCRdb on the 5' RACE reads, yielding one entry per CDR3 protein. The repertoire holds about 43,000 distinct CDR3 sequences, with approximately 10% as singletons. The sequenced sample was whole blood. These TCRs come from an adult who was a healthcare worker with PCR-confirmed SARS-CoV-2 infection or an uninfected control (not recorded which).

Many counts were recorded for this clonotype. This rearrangement joins TRBV5-6 to TRBJ1-1; 10 positions match TRBD1. The length of the CDR3 is 17 residues. V shed 1 base and J 2 bases; nucleotides not matched to a gene: 8. Germline V gene sequence: CDR1 SGHDT, CDR2 YYEEEE. This CDR3 reads CASSLFRTGGVNTEAFF. The CDR3 DNA sequence: TGTGCCAGCAGCTTGTTCAGGACAGGGGGGGTAAACACTGAAGCTTTCTTT.

This clonotype was seen only a few times. The CDR3 DNA is TGCGCCAGCAGCTTGAGTCTGTCTGAGCAGTTCTTC. Its protein product is CASSLSLSEQFF. The chain is built from TRBV5-1 and TRBJ2-1; no clear D gene. The CDR3 is made up of 12 amino acids. Germline V gene data show CDR1 as SGHRS and CDR2 as YFSETQ. Trimming stripped 1 base from V and 9 bases from J, with 8 bases between.

About this clonotype: An end of the junction does not agree with germline; a read error may underlie this. This chain links TRBV12-3 or TRBV12-4 with TRBJ2-7; a weak D match, TRBD2 (5 bases). CDR3 length equals 14 residues. The CDR3 is CASSLRAAAGELYF. CDR3 DNA: TGTGCCAGCAGTTTGAGGGCCGCGGCGGGCGAGCTGTACTTC.

This clonotype was seen only a few times. CDR3 sequence: CSASSAAGNQPQHF. CDR3 sequence (DNA): TGCAGTGCTAGTTCGGCTGCTGGCAATCAGCCCCAGCATTTT. The V gene is TRBV20-1, the J gene TRBJ1-5; D remains unclear. The germline V gene encodes CDR1 DFQATT and CDR2 SNEGSKA (reference sequence). The V and J ends lost 3 bases and 2 bases respectively, with 11 bases between them. This CDR3 comprises 14 residues.

This clonotype was detected only once. This chain joins TRBV28 and TRBJ1-5; 9 bases fit TRBD1. The CDR3 has 14 amino acids. V trimming: 10 bases; J trimming: 4 bases; junction bases outside the gene matches: 8. CDR1 and CDR2 (germline): MDHEN, SYDVKM. The CDR3 DNA sequence: TGTGCCATCCCGGGACAGGGAAGTAATCAGCCCCAGCATTTT. Protein sequence: CAIPGQGSNQPQHF.

This clonotype was counted a few times. This chain links TRBV7-2 with TRBJ2-1; the match to TRBD2 covers 14 bases. The CDR3 has 15 amino acids. Germline V lookup: CDR1 SGHTA, CDR2 FQGNSA. V was pared by 5 bases and J by 10 bases, with 7 bases of the junction left unmatched. The CDR3 nucleotides read TGTGCCAGCAGCCCGACTAGCGGGGGGGCCGAAGAGCAGTTCTTC. Its protein is CASSPTSGGAEEQFF.

To note about this clonotype: With a much larger clone just one base away, this may be a read error. V and J are TRBV7-2 and TRBJ1-2; D not certain. Germline V gene sequence: CDR1 SGHTA, CDR2 FQGNSA. The CDR3 has 12 amino acids. The CDR3, as DNA: TGTCCCAGCAGCTTAGTTGTCCCTGGCTACACCTTC. Its protein is CPSSLVVPGYTF.

This clonotype was picked up a small number of times. The chain is built from TRBV28 and TRBJ1-1; D ambiguous. Deletions cut 10 bases from V and 4 bases from J, with 16 bases between. Germline CDR1 MDHEN, CDR2 SYDVKM. The CDR3 has 13 residues. CDR3 loop: CATLRVMGTEAFF. The CDR3 DNA follows: TGTGCCACCCTGCGGGTTATGGGCACTGAAGCTTTCTTT.

In its sample, this clonotype was seen many times. This rearrangement joins TRBV5-4 to TRBJ2-7; TRBD1 agrees at 9 bases. The CDR3 sequence is 15 residues long. The V gene end was trimmed by 4 bases and the J gene end by 5 bases; junction bases not matched to a gene: 10. Germline assignment: CDR1 SGHNT and CDR2 YYREEE (reference sequence). Here the CDR3 reads CASSQGQGRFNEQYF. In DNA form, the CDR3 reads TGTGCCAGCAGCCAAGGACAGGGGAGGTTCAACGAGCAGTACTTC.

This clonotype was seen at least ten times. The chain has TRBV14 and TRBJ1-1, with no clear D. This CDR3 is built from 13 residues. The V end was cut by 1 base, the J end by 6 bases, with 9 bases between. In germline, CDR1 is SGHDN, CDR2 FVKESK. CDR3 loop: CASSQVTAAEAFF. Here the CDR3 DNA reads TGTGCCAGCAGCCAAGTCACTGCGGCTGAAGCTTTCTTT.

The chain combines TRBV20-1 with TRBJ1-1; D is perhaps TRBD1 (6 bases). The ends were cut back, 6 bases at V and 7 bases at J, with 18 bases in the middle. CDR1 DFQATT and CDR2 SNEGSKA come from the germline V gene (reference sequence). The CDR3 is 13 residues long. The CDR3 here is CSAIRRTDLEAFF. In nucleotides, the CDR3 is TGCAGTGCAATCCGAAGGACAGACCTTGAAGCTTTCTTT.

This clonotype was counted many times. This chain links TRBV20-1 with TRBJ2-7, with 9 nucleotides matching TRBD1. The trim removed 2 bases at V and 3 bases at J, leaving 8 bases unmatched. Germline V lookup: CDR1 DFQATT, CDR2 SNEGSKA (reference sequence). The CDR3 consists of 15 residues. The CDR3, as DNA: TGCAGTGCTAGAAGCGGACAGACAGGGGGCTACGAGCAGTACTTC. Its protein product is CSARSGQTGGYEQYF.

The gene calls are TRBV29-1 and TRBJ1-4, with unresolved D. The CDR3 has 13 amino acids. Trimming took off 8 bases at V and 3 bases at J, with 13 bases between the two ends. Germline V gene lookup returns CDR1 SQVTM and CDR2 ANQGSEA. The CDR3: CSTSMRANEKLFF. CDR3 nucleotide sequence: TGCAGCACCTCTATGCGCGCTAATGAAAAACTGTTTTTT.

V and J are TRBV9 and TRBJ2-7, with D possibly TRBD2 on 6 matching bases. Germline loops: CDR1 SGDLS, CDR2 YYNGEE. V was clipped by 0 bases and J by 2 bases, with 12 bases between them. This CDR3 spans 15 amino acids. The CDR3 sequence: CASSVVGGPTYEQYF. CDR3 DNA sequence: TGTGCCAGCAGCGTAGTGGGGGGACCTACCTACGAGCAGTACTTC.

This clonotype was counted many times. The chain links TRBV12-3 or TRBV12-4 to TRBJ1-5; possible D gene TRBD1, 5 bases. Trimming pared 5 bases from V and 7 bases from J, leaving 12 bases between. There are 13 residues in the CDR3. In nucleotides, the CDR3 is TGTGCCAGCAGTCAGGGTTACGGGCAGCCCCAGCATTTT. This gives the protein CASSQGYGQPQHF.

The CDR3, as DNA: TGTGCCAGCAGCCGACTAGGGGGAAGCGGGGGTACAGATACGCAGTATTTT. It translates to CASSRLGGSGGTDTQYF. This chain uses TRBV7-8 with TRBJ2-3; 8 positions agree with TRBD2. Germline V gives CDR1 SGHVS, CDR2 FQNEAQ. The CDR3 length is 17 residues. With 5 bases clipped from V and 3 bases from J, the junction kept 13 bases outside the gene matches.

The chain couples TRBV20-1 to TRBJ2-7; 7 nucleotides line up with TRBD2. CDR3 length: 14 amino acids. Looked up from germline, CDR1 is DFQATT and CDR2 is SNEGSKA (reference sequence). Germline trimming cut 6 bases from V and 3 bases from J; bases unmatched to any gene: 11. As DNA, the CDR3 is TGCAGTGCCGACCCCGGGCGGGGGATCTACGAGCAGTACTTC. It codes for CSADPGRGIYEQYF.

The chain links TRBV20-1 to TRBJ2-7; no reliable D call. This CDR3 comprises 12 residues. From germline, CDR1 is DFQATT and CDR2 SNEGSKA (reference sequence). Trimming left V 6 bases short and J 0 bases short, with 9 bases between. CDR3 loop: CSAPHVSYEQYF. Here the CDR3 DNA reads TGCAGTGCGCCACACGTCTCCTACGAGCAGTACTTC.

This clonotype was seen only a few times. The V call is TRBV10-3, the J call TRBJ2-3; D perhaps matches TRBD1 (6 bases). Per the germline V gene, CDR1 is ENHRY and CDR2 is SYGVKD. The CDR3 totals 16 residues. Trimming removed 6 bases at V and 0 bases at J, with 16 bases between. The CDR3 DNA is TGTGCCATCAGCCGAACCGGGACAACTAGCACAGATACGCAGTATTTT. This codes for CAISRTGTTSTDTQYF.

This clonotype has ten or more counts. Written as DNA, the CDR3 is TGTGCCAGCAGCCCGCTGGGATATGGCTACACCTTC. It is translated as CASSPLGYGYTF. The chain employs TRBV11-1 and TRBJ1-2; unclear D gene. There are 12 residues in the CDR3. The V and J ends lost 5 bases and 5 bases respectively, with 9 bases between them. Germline CDR1 and CDR2: SGHAT and FQDESV (reference sequence).

This clonotype was seen many times. The chain is built from TRBV20-1 and TRBJ2-2; D gene ambiguous. V lost 0 bases to trimming and J lost 2 bases, with 13 bases between them. Germline CDR1 and CDR2: DFQATT and SNEGSKA (reference sequence). There are 16 residues in the CDR3. For the CDR3, the DNA is TGCAGTGCTAGAGATCGACGGGCCCATAACACCGGGGAGCTGTTTTTT. It yields the protein CSARDRRAHNTGELFF.

The J gene is TRBJ2-1, the V gene TRBV29-1; 10 positions agree with TRBD1. The J segment lost 1 base and the V segment lost 6 bases, leaving 9 bases of the junction unmatched. The CDR3 extends over 16 amino acids. The germline V gene encodes CDR1 SQVTM and CDR2 ANQGSEA. Here the CDR3 DNA reads TGCAGCGTCGCCGCCGGACAGGGGGGATCCTACAATGAGCAGTTCTTC. Its translation: CSVAAGQGGSYNEQFF.

This clonotype was seen many times. This sequence joins TRBV18 and TRBJ2-5; D unclear. Per germline, CDR1 KGHSH and CDR2 LQKENI. This CDR3 region has 11 residues. V was trimmed by 5 bases and J by 2 bases, leaving 3 bases between them. The CDR3 sequence is CASSEQETQYF. Here the CDR3 DNA reads TGTGCCAGCTCAGAACAAGAGACCCAGTACTTC.

This clonotype was detected ten times or more. The V call is TRBV27, the J call TRBJ1-2; D not resolved. V was cut by 2 bases and J by 4 bases, with 17 bases left in between. The CDR3 totals 16 residues. Per germline, CDR1 MNHEY and CDR2 SMNVEV (reference sequence). Here the CDR3 reads CASSLGRQEIAYGYTF. The DNA of the CDR3 is TGTGCCAGCAGTTTAGGGAGGCAGGAGATAGCCTATGGCTACACCTTC.